This is a list of T cell receptor beta chains from one sample in a study of OX40 agonist ivuxolimab in advanced cancers. The protocol was immunoSEQ multiplex PCR, while the TCRdb copy is restricted to in-frame clones and leaves out a portion. The sample lists around 33,000 clones, roughly 82% occurring once. The starting material was CD4+ or CD8+ T cells sorted from blood, obtained in a trial of the OX40 agonist ivuxolimab. Receptor source: an adult with an advanced solid tumor such as melanoma, head and neck, liver or kidney cancer. The CDR3 runs from the conserved cysteine through the conserved F or W. The order of the fields is J gene, D gene, V gene, clone size, CDR3 protein, CDR3 DNA. D genes are given only for firm matches. Not every row has a clone size; where given, it reads once, few, many or a size class.

>TRBJ2-1|TRBD2|TRBV11-2|NA
CASSLTSGRLNEQFF
TGTGCCAGCAGCTTGACTAGCGGGCGACTAAATGAGCAGTTCTTC
>TRBJ2-4|NA|TRBV5-1|NA
CASSLNGVHKDIQYF
TGCGCCAGCAGCTTGAATGGGGTCCACAAAGACATTCAGTACTTC
>TRBJ2-3|NA|TRBV7-3|once
CASSLWGSGGPGDTQYF
TGTGCCAGCAGCTTATGGGGTTCAGGAGGGCCCGGGGATACGCAGTATTTT
>TRBJ2-2|NA|TRBV13|NA
CASSPGRRNTGELFF
TGTGCCAGCAGCCCCGGAAGGAGAAACACCGGGGAGCTGTTTTTT
>TRBJ1-2|NA|TRBV7-6|few
CASSEGGGSYGYTF
TGTGCCAGCAGCGAAGGGGGGGGGAGCTATGGCTACACCTTC
>TRBJ2-2|TRBD2|TRBV5-6|NA
CASREREGLITGELFF
TGTGCCAGCAGGGAGCGGGAGGGCCTAATTACCGGGGAGCTGTTTTTT
>TRBJ2-2|TRBD2|TRBV7-3|NA
CASSGDPQLAENTGELFF
TGTGCCAGCAGCGGCGACCCCCAACTAGCGGAGAACACCGGGGAGCTGTTTTTT
>TRBJ2-3|TRBD1|TRBV7-2|once
CASSLLGQGAGTDTQYF
TGTGCCAGCAGCTTACTTGGACAGGGGGCAGGAACAGATACGCAGTATTTT
>TRBJ2-1|TRBD2|TRBV7-9|NA
CASSQPTNPRESSYNEQFF
TGTGCCAGCAGCCAACCTACAAATCCGCGGGAGAGCTCCTACAATGAGCAGTTCTTC
>TRBJ2-1|NA|TRBV15|NA
CATSRDPAGANEQFF
TGTGCCACCAGCAGAGATCCCGCAGGGGCAAATGAGCAGTTCTTC
>TRBJ2-2|NA|TRBV28|NA
CASSSPRFGDTGELFF
TGTGCCAGCAGTTCCCCGCGTTTTGGGGACACCGGGGAGCTGTTTTTT
>TRBJ1-3|NA|TRBV4-2|NA
CASSSEAASSGNTIYF
TGTGCCAGCAGCTCAGAGGCAGCCAGCTCTGGAAACACCATATATTTT
>TRBJ2-6|TRBD1|TRBV2|NA
CASNGRGLGANVLTF
TGTGCCAGCAATGGAAGGGGGCTTGGGGCCAACGTCCTGACTTTC
>TRBJ2-2|TRBD1|TRBV28|few
CASSFTPGTGLAGELFF
TGTGCCAGCAGTTTTACCCCCGGGACAGGGTTGGCCGGGGAGCTGTTTTTT
>TRBJ1-5|TRBD1|TRBV7-9|NA
CASSLARDRGNQPQHF
TGTGCCAGCAGCTTAGCCAGGGACAGGGGCAATCAGCCCCAGCATTTT
>TRBJ2-7|TRBD1|TRBV19|NA
CASEDRGQNEQYF
TGTGCCAGTGAGGACAGGGGGCAAAACGAGCAGTACTTC
>TRBJ2-3|NA|TRBV28|NA
CASSLEVGATDTQYF
TGTGCCAGCAGTTTAGAGGTGGGGGCCACAGATACGCAGTATTTT
>TRBJ1-1|TRBD1|TRBV6-5|NA
CASRGQAGTEAFF
TGTGCCAGCAGAGGACAGGCGGGGACTGAAGCTTTCTTT
>TRBJ1-2|TRBD1|TRBV6-6|NA
CASSREGQSYGYTF
TGTGCCAGCAGTCGGGAGGGACAGAGCTATGGCTACACCTTC
>TRBJ1-5|TRBD1|TRBV28|NA
CASSRTGISNQPQHF
TGTGCCAGCAGTCGGACAGGGATCTCCAATCAGCCCCAGCATTTT
>TRBJ2-1|NA|TRBV29-1|few
CSVERVGVTTDEQFF
TGCAGCGTTGAACGGGTGGGGGTTACTACGGATGAGCAGTTCTTC
>TRBJ1-2|NA|TRBV29-1|NA
CSVEGEERGYTF
TGCAGCGTTGAGGGGGAAGAGCGCGGCTACACCTTC
>TRBJ2-7|TRBD1|TRBV2|NA
CATGLRRDRGSVNYEQYF
TGTGCCACCGGGCTCAGACGGGACAGGGGAAGTGTTAACTACGAGCAGTACTTC
>TRBJ2-6|NA|TRBV19|NA
CASSADSLSLSGANVLTF
TGTGCCAGTAGTGCAGACAGCCTAAGTCTATCTGGGGCCAACGTCCTGACTTTC
>TRBJ2-7|NA|TRBV28|NA
CASSSRGGYEQYF
TGTGCCAGCAGCTCTAGAGGGGGGTACGAGCAGTACTTC
>TRBJ2-7|TRBD1|TRBV27|NA
CASSLSGQGAAYEQYF
TGTGCCAGCAGTTTATCGGGGCAGGGGGCCGCCTACGAGCAGTACTTC
>TRBJ1-1|NA|TRBV27|once
CASSYPGRENTEAFF
TGTGCCAGCAGTTACCCCGGACGAGAAAACACTGAAGCTTTCTTT
>TRBJ1-2|TRBD1|TRBV4-3|NA
CASSFGQGYGYTF
TGCGCCAGCAGCTTCGGACAGGGCTATGGCTACACCTTC
>TRBJ1-3|NA|TRBV19|NA
CASVPFPGSSGNTIYF
TGTGCCAGCGTCCCATTCCCCGGTTCGTCTGGAAACACCATATATTTT
>TRBJ1-4|TRBD1|TRBV28|NA
CASSLRGPNEKLFF
TGTGCCAGCAGTTTAAGGGGGCCTAATGAAAAACTGTTTTTT
>TRBJ2-2|TRBD1|TRBV5-5|NA
CASSWGGQGANTGELFF
TGTGCCAGCAGCTGGGGCGGACAGGGAGCGAACACCGGGGAGCTGTTTTTT
>TRBJ2-4|NA|TRBV5-3|NA
CARRVGKNIQYF
TGTGCCAGAAGGGTTGGTAAAAACATTCAGTACTTC
>TRBJ2-3|NA|TRBV27|NA
CASSFSAGRTDTQYF
TGTGCCAGCAGTTTCTCGGCGGGGCGCACAGATACGCAGTATTTT
>TRBJ1-2|NA|TRBV29-1|NA
CSVENRPTNYGYTF
TGCAGCGTTGAAAACAGGCCGACTAACTATGGCTACACCTTC
>TRBJ2-1|TRBD2|TRBV7-2|once
CASSPGTSGRGPYNEQFF
TGTGCCAGCAGCCCCGGGACTAGCGGGAGGGGCCCCTACAATGAGCAGTTCTTC
>TRBJ2-7|NA|TRBV5-5|NA
CASSLTASSYEQYF
TGTGCCAGCAGCTTGACAGCTAGCTCCTACGAGCAGTACTTC
>TRBJ2-6|NA|TRBV4-1|NA
CASSQDVGTGANVLTF
TGCGCCAGCAGCCAAGATGTGGGCACTGGGGCCAACGTCCTGACTTTC
>TRBJ2-5|NA|TRBV7-9|NA
CASSLDFQETQYF
TGTGCCAGCAGCCTGGACTTTCAAGAGACCCAGTACTTC
>TRBJ2-7|TRBD1|TRBV11-2|NA
CASSLRTGAAYEQYF
TGTGCCAGCAGCTTACGGACAGGGGCGGCCTACGAGCAGTACTTC
>TRBJ2-3|NA|TRBV13|NA
CASSSALYGTHPHTQYF
TGTGCCAGCAGCTCTGCCCTCTACGGGACTCACCCCCATACGCAGTATTTT
>TRBJ2-1|TRBD2|TRBV28|NA
CASSLQLARYNEQFF
TGTGCCAGCAGTTTACAACTAGCGAGATACAATGAGCAGTTCTTC